These 32 T cell receptor beta chains share one sample of origin, sequenced in a study of T cells in narcolepsy. Generated by immunoSEQ multiplex PCR, the TCRdb table keeps only in-frame clones and is missing some. This sample has about 33,000 clones, with about nine tenths found just once. The specimen sequenced was CD45RA- memory CD4+ T cells from PBMCs. The origin of the receptors is a human donor with narcolepsy.

This CDR3 reads CASSPRTGGTEAFF. The CDR3 DNA follows: TGTGCCAGTAGTCCCCGGACAGGGGGAACTGAAGCTTTCTTT. V and J are TRBV19 and TRBJ1-1, with 10 bases fitting TRBD1. The V gene end was trimmed by 5 bases and the J gene end by 5 bases; junction bases not matched to a gene: 5. This CDR3 region has 14 residues. The germline CDR1 and CDR2 sequences are LNHDA and SQIVND (reference sequence).

The V call is TRBV19, the J call TRBJ2-3; D unclear. The V and J ends lost 5 bases and 1 base respectively, with 4 bases between them. Per the germline V gene, CDR1 is LNHDA and CDR2 is SQIVND (reference sequence). This CDR3 contains 12 residues. The CDR3 sequence is CASSRRTDTQYF. The CDR3 DNA follows: TGTGCCAGTAGTCGGCGCACAGATACGCAGTATTTT.

V is TRBV18 and J is TRBJ1-1, with 7 positions matching TRBD1. The CDR3 is 16 amino acids. Per germline, CDR1 KGHSH and CDR2 LQKENI. The junction had 7 bases not matched to a gene; V was cut back by 3 bases and J by 0 bases. CDR3 region: CASSPGQSLMNTEAFF. The CDR3 coding sequence is TGTGCCAGCTCACCGGGACAGTCCCTCATGAACACTGAAGCTTTCTTT.

The rearrangement joins TRBV7-2 to TRBJ2-7; no definite D call. Germline lookup yields CDR1 SGHTA and CDR2 FQGNSA. CDR3 length: 15 amino acids. Between the trimmed V and J ends, which lost 5 bases and 8 bases, there was a span of 22 bases. Here the CDR3 reads CASSKEPTSIFQQYF. The CDR3 DNA follows: TGTGCCAGCAGCAAAGAGCCCACATCCATTTTCCAGCAGTACTTC.

The chain couples TRBV7-9 to TRBJ1-2; D remains unclear. The CDR3 runs to 12 residues. V was clipped by 3 bases and J by 11 bases, with 13 bases between them. CDR1 and CDR2 from the germline V gene are SEHNR and FQNEAQ (reference sequence). CDR3 nucleotide sequence: TGTGCCAGCAGCTTCCATTCCGGGCCGTACACCTTC. Its protein is CASSFHSGPYTF.

The chain links TRBV2 to TRBJ2-2, with TRBD1 identical over 9 bases. CDR1 SNHLY and CDR2 FYNNEI come from the germline V gene. CDR3 size: 15 residues. The trim removed 4 bases at V and 7 bases at J, leaving 7 bases unmatched. CDR3 amino acids: CASSGGTGILGELFF. The CDR3 DNA follows: TGTGCCAGCAGTGGCGGGACAGGGATTCTCGGGGAGCTGTTTTTT.

The CDR3 spells CAISEMADFNSPLHF. CDR3 in DNA: TGTGCCATCAGTGAAATGGCAGACTTCAATTCACCCCTCCACTTT. The gene calls are TRBV10-3 and TRBJ1-6; D gene ambiguous. Per the germline V gene, CDR1 is ENHRY and CDR2 is SYGVKD. Trimming shortened V by 3 bases and J by 7 bases, and 13 bases separated the two germline ends. The CDR3 has 15 amino acids.

This chain uses TRBV5-1 with TRBJ2-3, with 9 nucleotides matching TRBD2. Germline CDR1 and CDR2: SGHRS and YFSETQ. V lost 1 base, J lost 4 bases, and 7 bases stayed unmatched. There are 16 residues in the CDR3. CDR3 loop: CASSLSAGGVSDTQYF. The CDR3, as DNA: TGCGCCAGCAGCTTGTCTGCGGGGGGGGTCTCAGATACGCAGTATTTT.

The V gene is TRBV18, the J gene TRBJ1-1; 9 nucleotides agree with TRBD1. Germline V gives CDR1 KGHSH, CDR2 LQKENI. J gave up 1 base and V 2 bases, and 5 bases lay outside the gene matches. The CDR3 totals 16 residues. CDR3 region: CASSPKTGGWNTEAFF. Written as DNA, the CDR3 is TGTGCCAGCTCACCAAAGACAGGGGGTTGGAACACTGAAGCTTTCTTT.

The chain employs TRBV6-5 and TRBJ1-5; tentatively, D is TRBD1 (6 bases). CDR3 length: 15 residues. Trimming shortened V by 6 bases and J by 4 bases, and 16 bases separated the two germline ends. Germline V lookup: CDR1 MNHEY, CDR2 SVGAGI. The CDR3 nucleotides are TGTGCCAGCAGAGTCGGTACAGGGAAAAATCAGCCCCAGCATTTT. Amino acid sequence: CASRVGTGKNQPQHF.

This chain links TRBV5-6 with TRBJ2-5, with 11 bases that match TRBD2. Germline V CDR1 and CDR2: SGHDT, YYEEEE. The CDR3 contains 13 residues. Trimming at V came to 5 bases and at J to 3 bases, leaving 0 bases not matched to a gene. The DNA of the CDR3 is TGTGCCAGCAGGACTAGCGGGAAAGAGACCCAGTACTTC. Its protein is CASRTSGKETQYF.

The chain uses TRBV29-1 and TRBJ2-5; D assignment may be TRBD1 or TRBD2 (5 bases each). Trimming shortened V by 4 bases and J by 5 bases, and 14 bases separated the two germline ends. Germline CDR1 and CDR2: SQVTM and ANQGSEA. This CDR3 is built from 13 residues. The chain's CDR3 is CSVVRGVGETQYF. CDR3 in DNA: TGCAGCGTTGTTAGGGGAGTAGGGGAGACCCAGTACTTC.

The rearrangement joins TRBV6-5 to TRBJ1-2, with D possibly matching TRBD1 (5 bases). Looked up from germline, CDR1 is MNHEY and CDR2 is SVGAGI. Trimming took 6 bases from V and 5 from J, leaving 19 bases between them. The CDR3 extends over 15 amino acids. CDR3 DNA sequence: TGTGCCAGCAGAGACGCCGGCGGAAAGGGGTATGGCTACACCTTC. Its protein is CASRDAGGKGYGYTF.

The gene calls are TRBV5-1 and TRBJ2-3; D not certain. CDR1 SGHRS and CDR2 YFSETQ come from the germline V gene. CDR3 length: 13 residues. V lost 0 bases, J lost 5 bases, and 7 bases lay in between. CDR3 sequence reads: CASSLDGRDTQYF. CDR3 sequence (DNA): TGCGCCAGCAGCTTGGACGGTAGAGATACGCAGTATTTT.

The chain employs TRBV4-1 and TRBJ1-2; tentatively, D is TRBD1 (5 bases). The CDR3 runs to 19 residues. The V and J ends lost 2 bases and 4 bases respectively, with 26 bases between them. CDR1 and CDR2 (germline): MGHRA, YSYEKL. The CDR3 here is CASSQPARPLGTQPYGYTF. CDR3 nucleotide sequence: TGCGCCAGCAGCCAACCCGCCCGCCCTCTAGGGACGCAACCCTATGGCTACACCTTC.

The chain has TRBV19 and TRBJ2-1; TRBD2 might be the D (5 bases). The CDR3 is 15 amino acids. Trimming removed 1 base from V and 4 bases from J, with 11 bases in between. Looked up from germline, CDR1 is LNHDA and CDR2 is SQIVND (reference sequence). DNA of the CDR3: TGTGCCAGTAGTATAGTGGGGAGTACTTACAATGAGCAGTTCTTC. Translated, it gives CASSIVGSTYNEQFF.

The chain carries TRBV5-1 and TRBJ1-6; the D gene is possibly TRBD1 (5 bases). This CDR3 has 15 residues. The ends were cut back, 5 bases at V and 7 bases at J, with 16 bases in the middle. Germline assignment: CDR1 SGHRS and CDR2 YFSETQ. CDR3 protein: CASSRGEIGNSPLHF. CDR3 bases: TGCGCCAGCAGTCGGGGGGAGATTGGGAATTCACCCCTCCACTTT.

The V and J genes are TRBV27 and TRBJ1-5, with 8 bases that match TRBD1. This CDR3 is built from 15 residues. With V trimmed by 10 bases and J by 3 bases, 11 bases remained unmatched. The germline V gene has CDR1 MNHEY and CDR2 SMNVEV (reference sequence). CDR3 nucleotide sequence: TGTGCCATCCACAGGGGGGGCCCTATCAATCAGCCCCAGCATTTT. Translating gives CAIHRGGPINQPQHF.

The rearrangement joins TRBV6-1 to TRBJ2-3, with D perhaps TRBD1 (5 bases). Trimming left V 1 base short and J 0 bases short, with 11 bases between. This CDR3 spans 16 amino acids. Per the germline V gene, CDR1 is MNHNS and CDR2 is SASEGT. The CDR3 nucleotides read TGTGCCAGCAGTGAAGGGGCAGGGTCCAGCACAGATACGCAGTATTTT. It translates to CASSEGAGSSTDTQYF.

The chain recombines TRBV28 with TRBJ1-2; D call uncertain. V dropped 3 bases and J dropped 8 bases, with 16 bases sitting between them. The CDR3 totals 14 residues. CDR1 MDHEN and CDR2 SYDVKM come from the germline V gene. This CDR3 reads CASSLGSSPGGYTF. The CDR3 bases are TGTGCCAGCAGTTTGGGGTCTTCACCGGGGGGCTACACCTTC.

This clone was found once. V gene TRBV25-1 combines with J gene TRBJ1-2, with D perhaps matching TRBD1 (6 bases). V was clipped by 3 bases and J by 2 bases, with 10 bases between them. CDR1 and CDR2 (germline): MGHDK, SYGVNS. The CDR3 consists of 14 residues. CDR3 DNA: TGTGCCAGCAGTGATCAGAGGGGGAACTATGGCTACACCTTC. Translation: CASSDQRGNYGYTF.

The DNA for the CDR3 is TGTGCCAGCAGCTTAAGGGTAGTAGGGGCTGTGGCAGATACGCAGTATTTT. It specifies CASSLRVVGAVADTQYF. The V and J genes are TRBV7-2 and TRBJ2-3, with D tentatively TRBD1 (5 bases). The CDR3 extends over 17 amino acids. V lost 2 bases, J lost 4 bases, and 19 bases lay in between. Germline lookup yields CDR1 SGHTA and CDR2 FQGNSA.

V usage is TRBV23-1 and J usage is TRBJ2-5, with D perhaps TRBD2 (7 bases). TRBV23-1 is an ORF; its function is uncertain. This CDR3 has 19 amino acids. Trimming removed 0 bases at V and 5 bases at J, with 25 bases between. The CDR3 spells CASSQSPFGGLLGRETQYF. As DNA, the CDR3 is TGCGCCAGCAGTCAATCACCCTTCGGGGGGCTCTTGGGTAGGGAGACCCAGTACTTC.

In its sample, this clone was seen once. The chain combines TRBV7-9 with TRBJ1-6; possibly TRBD1 for D (6 bases). The germline CDR1 and CDR2 sequences are SEHNR and FQNEAQ (reference sequence). The CDR3 runs 14 residues. V lost 5 bases, J lost 10 bases, and 15 bases lay in between. The CDR3: CASSQQGGKSPLHF. The CDR3, as DNA: TGTGCCAGCAGCCAACAGGGAGGAAAATCACCCCTCCACTTT.

This clone has only one observation. At the DNA level, this CDR3 is encoded by other sequences in the same sample as well. The chain joins TRBV4-1 to TRBJ2-2; 9 bases line up with TRBD2. The trim removed 3 bases at V and 0 bases at J, leaving 2 bases unmatched. In germline, CDR1 is MGHRA, CDR2 YSYEKL. The CDR3 has 16 residues. CDR3 residues: CASSQIAGANTGELFF. DNA for the CDR3: TGCGCCAGCAGCCAGATAGCGGGGGCGAACACCGGGGAGCTGTTTTTT.

The chain is built from TRBV9 and TRBJ1-3; 7 bases are shared with TRBD1. The V and J ends lost 0 bases and 2 bases, in that order; junction bases with no gene match: 11. CDR1 and CDR2 from the germline V gene are SGDLS and YYNGEE. The CDR3 runs to 18 residues. CDR3 nucleotides: TGTGCCAGCAGCGTAGGGGCAGGGGGTAAGAGAACTGGAAACACCATATATTTT. Its protein is CASSVGAGGKRTGNTIYF.

The chain joins TRBV19 to TRBJ2-3; TRBD2 agrees at 10 bases. J was trimmed by 5 bases and V by 5 bases; bases with no gene match: 7. CDR3 length: 15 amino acids. Per the germline V gene, CDR1 is LNHDA and CDR2 is SQIVND (reference sequence). The CDR3 reads CASSEAGGPKDTQYF. In nucleotides, the CDR3 is TGTGCCAGTAGTGAAGCGGGAGGGCCTAAAGATACGCAGTATTTT.

V gene TRBV19 combines with J gene TRBJ2-3; D may be TRBD1 (7 bases). V lost 3 bases, J lost 5 bases, and 15 bases lay in between. This CDR3 has 15 residues. Germline V gives CDR1 LNHDA, CDR2 SQIVND (reference sequence). CDR3 coding DNA: TGTGCCAGTAGTATCGGAGGGGGCGGAATAGATACGCAGTATTTT. It specifies CASSIGGGGIDTQYF.

This chain connects TRBV19 to TRBJ1-4; maybe TRBD1 (5 bases). The ends were cut back, 3 bases at V and 5 bases at J, with 10 bases in the middle. This CDR3 comprises 14 residues. Germline V CDR1 and CDR2: LNHDA, SQIVND (reference sequence). The CDR3 nucleotides are TGTGCCAGTAGTATTCGGACAAGGAATGAAAAACTGTTTTTT. As protein: CASSIRTRNEKLFF.

This sequence joins TRBV28 and TRBJ1-2; D is undetermined. The V gene's germline CDR1 is MDHEN and CDR2 SYDVKM. The CDR3 is 15 amino acids. The germline V and J ends were trimmed by 6 bases and 0 bases, with 14 bases remaining between them. The CDR3: CASSPLRITNYGYTF. CDR3 DNA sequence: TGTGCCAGCAGCCCCCTTCGGATTACTAACTATGGCTACACCTTC.

The chain links TRBV28 to TRBJ2-6; D is possibly TRBD1 (5 bases). This CDR3 has 16 amino acids. V lost 7 bases and J lost 1, with 14 bases in between. Germline V lookup: CDR1 MDHEN, CDR2 SYDVKM. The CDR3 bases are TGTGCCAGCATCCAGACCCAGGGTTCTGGGGCCAACGTCCTGACTTTC. This sequence encodes CASIQTQGSGANVLTF. The full variable domain, rest sourced from reference TRBV28 and TRBJ2-6, is DVKVTQSSRYLVKRTGEKVFLECVQDMDHENMFWYRQDPGLGLRLIYFSYDVKMKEKGDIPEGYSVSREKKERFSLILESASTNQTSMYLCASIQTQGSGANVLTFGAGSRLTVL.

The chain recombines TRBV27 with TRBJ2-5, with D perhaps TRBD2 (5 bases). The length of the CDR3 is 14 residues. Germline loops: CDR1 MNHEY, CDR2 SMNVEV (reference sequence). Trimming removed 5 bases from V and 4 bases from J, with 14 bases in between. The CDR3 region has the DNA TGTGCCAGCAGTCGGTCCGGGGAAAGAGAGACCCAGTACTTC. Its protein product is CASSRSGERETQYF.